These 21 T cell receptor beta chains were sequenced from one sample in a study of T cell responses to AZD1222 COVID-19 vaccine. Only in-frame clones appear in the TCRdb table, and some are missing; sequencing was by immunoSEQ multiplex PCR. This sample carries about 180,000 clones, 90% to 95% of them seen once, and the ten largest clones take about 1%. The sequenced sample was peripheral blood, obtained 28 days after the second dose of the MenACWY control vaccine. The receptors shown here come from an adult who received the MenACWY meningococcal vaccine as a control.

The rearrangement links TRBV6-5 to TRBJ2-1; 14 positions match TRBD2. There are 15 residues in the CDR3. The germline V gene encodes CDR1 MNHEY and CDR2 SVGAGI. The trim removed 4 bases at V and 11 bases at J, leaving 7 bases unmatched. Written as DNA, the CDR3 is TGTGCCAGCAGTTTGTCCGGGACTAGCGGGGGAAAGCAGTTCTTC. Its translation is CASSLSGTSGGKQFF.

The CDR3 reads CAWSVIHRAEAFF. The CDR3 bases are TGTGCCTGGAGTGTAATCCACAGGGCTGAAGCTTTCTTT. The gene calls are TRBV30 and TRBJ1-1; possible D gene TRBD1, 6 bases. V lost 0 bases to trimming and J lost 6 bases, with 11 bases between them. CDR1 and CDR2 (germline): GTSNPN, SVGIG (reference sequence). This CDR3 comprises 13 residues.

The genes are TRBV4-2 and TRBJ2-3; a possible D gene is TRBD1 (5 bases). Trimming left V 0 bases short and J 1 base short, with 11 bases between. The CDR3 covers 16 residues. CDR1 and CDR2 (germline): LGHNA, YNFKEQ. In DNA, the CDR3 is TGTGCCAGCAGCCAAGATCGGACACGAGGCACAGATACGCAGTATTTT. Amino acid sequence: CASSQDRTRGTDTQYF.

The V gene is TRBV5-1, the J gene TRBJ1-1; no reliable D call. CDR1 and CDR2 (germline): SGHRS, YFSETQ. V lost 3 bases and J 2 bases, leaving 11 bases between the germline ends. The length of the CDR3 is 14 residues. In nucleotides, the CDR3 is TGCGCCAGCAGCTCGAAGACCCGAAACACTGAAGCTTTCTTT. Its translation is CASSSKTRNTEAFF.

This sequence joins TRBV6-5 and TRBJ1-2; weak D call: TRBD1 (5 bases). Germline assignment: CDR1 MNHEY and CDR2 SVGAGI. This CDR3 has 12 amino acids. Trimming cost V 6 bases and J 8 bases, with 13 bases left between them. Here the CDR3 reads CASSRDGRGYTF. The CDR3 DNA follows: TGTGCCAGCAGCCGGGACGGCCGGGGCTACACCTTC.

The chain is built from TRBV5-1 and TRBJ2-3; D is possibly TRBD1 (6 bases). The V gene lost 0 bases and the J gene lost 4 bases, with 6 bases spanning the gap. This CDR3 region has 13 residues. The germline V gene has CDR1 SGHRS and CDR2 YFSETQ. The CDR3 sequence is CASSLGQADTQYF. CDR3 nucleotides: TGCGCCAGCAGCTTGGGACAGGCAGATACGCAGTATTTT.

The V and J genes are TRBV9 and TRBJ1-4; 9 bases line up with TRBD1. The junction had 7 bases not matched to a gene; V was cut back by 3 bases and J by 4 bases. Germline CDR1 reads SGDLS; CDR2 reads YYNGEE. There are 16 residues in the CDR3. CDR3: CASSAGPGQGNEKLFF. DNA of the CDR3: TGTGCCAGCAGCGCCGGTCCGGGACAGGGTAATGAAAAACTGTTTTTT. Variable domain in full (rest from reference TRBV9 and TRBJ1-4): DSGVTQTPKHLITATGQRVTLRCSPRSGDLSVYWYQQSLDQGLQFLIQYYNGEERAKGNILERFSAQQFPDLHSELNLSSLELGDSALYFCASSAGPGQGNEKLFFGSGTQLSVL.

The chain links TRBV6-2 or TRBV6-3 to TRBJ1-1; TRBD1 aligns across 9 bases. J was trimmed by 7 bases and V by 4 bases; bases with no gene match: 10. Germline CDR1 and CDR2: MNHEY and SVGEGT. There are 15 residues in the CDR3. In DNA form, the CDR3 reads TGTGCCAGCAGTTCAGCCCCCGACAGGGGGGTTGAAGCTTTCTTT. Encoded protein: CASSSAPDRGVEAFF.

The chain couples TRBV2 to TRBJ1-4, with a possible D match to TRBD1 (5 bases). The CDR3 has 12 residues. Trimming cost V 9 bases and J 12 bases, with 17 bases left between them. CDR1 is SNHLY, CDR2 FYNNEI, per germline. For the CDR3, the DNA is TGTGCCAGTAAGGGCGGGATGGGGGAACTGTTTTTT. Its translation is CASKGGMGELFF.

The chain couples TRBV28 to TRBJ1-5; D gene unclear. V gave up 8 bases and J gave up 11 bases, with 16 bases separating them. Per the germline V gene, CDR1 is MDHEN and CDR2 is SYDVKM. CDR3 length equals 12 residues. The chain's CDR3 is CASSLEGRAQHF. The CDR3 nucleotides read TGTGCCAGCTCCCTCGAGGGTCGAGCCCAGCATTTT.

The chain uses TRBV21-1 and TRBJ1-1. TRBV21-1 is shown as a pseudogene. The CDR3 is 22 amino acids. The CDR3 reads CASSKLEVLTGTHQTMNTEAFF. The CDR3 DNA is TGTGCCAGCAGCAAACTGGAAGTCTTAACCGGGACCCACCAGACTATGAACACTGAAGCTTTCTTT.

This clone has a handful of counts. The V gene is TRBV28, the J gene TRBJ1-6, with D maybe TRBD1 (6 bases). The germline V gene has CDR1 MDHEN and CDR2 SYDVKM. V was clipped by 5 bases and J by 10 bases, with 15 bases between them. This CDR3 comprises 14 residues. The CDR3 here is CASSPPARGSPLHF. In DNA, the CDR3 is TGTGCCAGCAGTCCCCCGGCAAGGGGGTCACCCCTCCACTTT.

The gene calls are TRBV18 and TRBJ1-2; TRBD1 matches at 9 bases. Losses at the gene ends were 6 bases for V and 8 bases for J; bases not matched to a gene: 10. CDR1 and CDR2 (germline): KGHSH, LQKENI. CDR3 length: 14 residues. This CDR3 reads CASSAKQGAGGYTF. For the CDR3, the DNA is TGTGCCAGCTCGGCAAAACAGGGGGCAGGGGGCTACACCTTC.

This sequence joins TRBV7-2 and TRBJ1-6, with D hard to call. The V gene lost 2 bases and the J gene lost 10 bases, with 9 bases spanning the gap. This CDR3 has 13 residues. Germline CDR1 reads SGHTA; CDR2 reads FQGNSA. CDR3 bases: TGTGCCAGCAGCTTACAAACAATATCACCCCTCCACTTT. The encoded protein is CASSLQTISPLHF.

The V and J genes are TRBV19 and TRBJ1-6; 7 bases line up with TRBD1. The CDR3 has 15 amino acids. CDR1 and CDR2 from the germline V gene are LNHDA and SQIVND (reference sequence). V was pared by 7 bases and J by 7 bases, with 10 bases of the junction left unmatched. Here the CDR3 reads CASTVTGSKNSPLHF. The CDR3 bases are TGTGCCAGTACCGTGACAGGGAGTAAGAATTCACCCCTCCACTTT. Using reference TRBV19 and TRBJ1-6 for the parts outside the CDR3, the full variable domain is DGGITQSPKYLFRKEGQNVTLSCEQNLNHDAMYWYRQDPGQGLRLIYYSQIVNDFQKGDIAEGYSVSREKKESFPLTVTSAQKNPTAFYLCASTVTGSKNSPLHFGNGTRLTVT.

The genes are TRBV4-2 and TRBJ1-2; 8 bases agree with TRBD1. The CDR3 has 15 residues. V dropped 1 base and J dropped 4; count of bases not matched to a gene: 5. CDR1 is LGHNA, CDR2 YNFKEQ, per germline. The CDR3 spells CASSQAGQGSYGYTF. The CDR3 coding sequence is TGTGCCAGCAGCCAAGCCGGACAGGGAAGCTATGGCTACACCTTC.

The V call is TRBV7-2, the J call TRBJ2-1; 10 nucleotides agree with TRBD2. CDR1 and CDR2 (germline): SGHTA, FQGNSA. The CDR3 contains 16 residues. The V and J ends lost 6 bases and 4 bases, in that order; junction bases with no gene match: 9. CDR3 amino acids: CASRPTSGRTYNEQFF. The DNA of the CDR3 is TGTGCCAGCAGGCCGACTAGCGGGCGGACTTACAATGAGCAGTTCTTC.

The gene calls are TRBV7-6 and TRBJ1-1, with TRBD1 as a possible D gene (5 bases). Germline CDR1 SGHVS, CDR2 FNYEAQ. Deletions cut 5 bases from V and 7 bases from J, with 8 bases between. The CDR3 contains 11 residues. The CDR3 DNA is TGTGCCAGCAGCCCCGGGGGTGAAGCTTTCTTT. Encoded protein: CASSPGGEAFF. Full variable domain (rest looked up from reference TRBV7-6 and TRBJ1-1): GAGVSQSPRYKVTKRGQDVALRCDPISGHVSLYWYRQALGQGPEFLTYFNYEAQQDKSGLPNDRFSAERPEGSISTLTIQRTEQRDSAMYRCASSPGGEAFFGQGTRLTVV.

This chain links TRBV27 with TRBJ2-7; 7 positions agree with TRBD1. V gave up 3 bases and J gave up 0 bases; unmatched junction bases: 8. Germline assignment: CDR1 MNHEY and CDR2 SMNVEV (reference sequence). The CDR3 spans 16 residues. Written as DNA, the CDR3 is TGTGCCAGCAGTTTGGACAGGTCTAGGGGCTCCTACGAGCAGTACTTC. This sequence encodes CASSLDRSRGSYEQYF.

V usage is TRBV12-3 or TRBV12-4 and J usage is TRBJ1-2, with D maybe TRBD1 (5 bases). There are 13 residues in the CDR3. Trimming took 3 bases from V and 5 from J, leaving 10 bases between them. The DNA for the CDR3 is TGTGCCAGCAGTTTGGGGCGGCGGTATGGCTACACCTTC. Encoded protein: CASSLGRRYGYTF.

CDR3: CATSRGAWSNQPQHF. The CDR3, as DNA: TGTGCCACCAGCAGAGGGGCATGGAGCAATCAGCCCCAGCATTTT. The J gene is TRBJ1-5, the V gene TRBV15; no clear D gene. The CDR3 runs 15 residues. In germline, CDR1 is LNHNV, CDR2 YYDKDF (reference sequence). Trimming left V 1 base short and J 1 base short, with 8 bases between.